Described below is a single T cell receptor beta chain sequence and its context. Its antigen is unknown. The germline gives CDR1 GTSNPN, CDR2 SVGIG (reference sequence). This CDR3 has 14 amino acids. V shed 0 bases and J 5 bases; nucleotides not matched to a gene: 3. The assay was immunoSEQ multiplex PCR, and TCRdb's table has in-frame clones only and misses some. The top ten hold about 14% of the sample, which has about 220,000 clones, roughly 83% seen once. These data are taken from a study of cytomegalovirus exposure and HLA in healthy donors. Notes on the study in general: The finding came from a later analysis; first-cohort TCR clusters tended to co-occur in the 110 or so validation repertoires. While the bulk of TCR sequences proved rare, some public TCRs turned up in many donors.

The V gene is TRBV30, the J gene TRBJ2-1; TRBD2 agrees at 8 bases. The TCR sequence derives from a woman in her thirties in good health and CMV-seropositive. Material: PBMCs. The CDR3 DNA reads TGTGCCTGGAGTGTTGTAGCGGGACACAATGAGCAGTTCTTC. Amino acid sequence: CAWSVVAGHNEQFF.